A single sample is the source of the 28 T cell receptor beta chains below, sequenced in a study of T cells after yellow fever vaccination. Each CDR3 protein is one row after TCRdb ran MiXCR on the 5' RACE reads. The table has about 160,000 distinct CDR3 sequences, roughly 9% seen once; the top ten hold around 35%. The sequencing here drew on CD8+ T cells sorted from PBMCs, taken 45 days after the yellow fever booster vaccination. The receptor set was obtained from a man aged 18 to 29 who received the YFV17D yellow fever vaccine.

This clonotype was recorded a few times. The gene calls are TRBV6-6 and TRBJ1-3; D is unresolved. This CDR3 has 17 amino acids. V was clipped by 2 bases and J by 0 bases, with 14 bases between them. Germline V CDR1 and CDR2: MNHNY, SVGAGI (reference sequence). The CDR3 DNA reads TGTGCCAGCAGTTACACCCGGACGGTGAACTCTGGAAACACCATATATTTT. Amino acid sequence: CASSYTRTVNSGNTIYF.

This clonotype was picked up a small number of times. The chain links TRBV4-1 to TRBJ1-1; D unresolved. The CDR3 covers 14 residues. V gave up 0 bases and J gave up 7 bases, with 12 bases separating them. The germline CDR1 and CDR2 sequences are MGHRA and YSYEKL. CDR3 residues: CASSQDPSAHEAFF. CDR3 DNA sequence: TGCGCCAGCAGCCAAGATCCCTCAGCCCATGAAGCTTTCTTT.

The rearrangement joins TRBV14 to TRBJ2-1; no firm D call. The assigned J gene may be wrong: the sequence end matches TRBJ2-7 better. Germline lookup yields CDR1 SGHDN and CDR2 FVKESK. The CDR3 is made up of 13 amino acids. In DNA, the CDR3 is TGTGCCAGCAGCTTAAACTTTCCCGGGGAGCAGTACTTC. It translates to CASSLNFPGEQYF.

This clonotype was counted only a few times. V and J are TRBV15 and TRBJ1-1, with a weak D call TRBD1 (5 bases). Trimming removed 2 bases from V and 7 bases from J, with 17 bases in between. Germline loops: CDR1 LNHNV, CDR2 YYDKDF (reference sequence). There are 15 residues in the CDR3. CDR3 nucleotide sequence: TGTGCCACCAGCAGACCGGATGTGGGGGTTCTTGAAGCTTTCTTT. Amino acids: CATSRPDVGVLEAFF.

This clonotype was counted between two and nine times. This chain joins TRBV27 and TRBJ1-1; D gene unclear. The germline V gene has CDR1 MNHEY and CDR2 SMNVEV (reference sequence). The germline V and J ends were trimmed by 7 bases and 1 base, with 10 bases remaining between them. The CDR3 has 13 amino acids. CDR3 in DNA: TGTGCCAGCAAAGAGGTGGGGAACACTGAAGCTTTCTTT. Translated, it gives CASKEVGNTEAFF.

V is TRBV5-1 and J is TRBJ1-1; D perhaps matches TRBD1 (5 bases). The germline CDR1 and CDR2 sequences are SGHRS and YFSETQ. CDR3 length equals 13 residues. Trimming stripped 0 bases from V and 6 bases from J, with 9 bases between. Here the CDR3 DNA reads TGCGCCAGCAGCTTGGCAGGGTTCGCTGAAGCTTTCTTT. This encodes CASSLAGFAEAFF.

V usage is TRBV19 and J usage is TRBJ1-1; TRBD1 might be the D (6 bases). Germline V gene data show CDR1 as LNHDA and CDR2 as SQIVND (reference sequence). With 7 bases removed from V and 6 bases from J, the gap between germline ends came to 12 bases. The CDR3 has 12 residues. The CDR3 loop reads CASTLGGAEAFF. For the CDR3, the DNA is TGTGCCAGTACCCTAGGGGGGGCTGAAGCTTTCTTT.

The rearrangement links TRBV25-1 to TRBJ2-3; maybe TRBD2 (5 bases). The V gene lost 6 bases and the J gene lost 1 base, with 17 bases spanning the gap. The CDR3 totals 16 residues. Germline-derived CDR1 and CDR2 are MGHDK and SYGVNS. The CDR3 spells CASSPAAARGTDTQYF. In DNA, the CDR3 is TGTGCCAGCAGCCCAGCGGCAGCTCGGGGCACAGATACGCAGTATTTT.

This clonotype occurred a few times. The chain employs TRBV12-3 or TRBV12-4 and TRBJ2-7, with D uncertain. The ends were cut back, 6 bases at V and 0 bases at J, with 9 bases in the middle. The CDR3 spans 13 residues. Here the CDR3 reads CASSPPDSYEQYF. DNA for the CDR3: TGTGCCAGCAGCCCGCCCGACTCCTACGAGCAGTACTTC.

This clonotype was counted a few times. This rearrangement joins TRBV2 to TRBJ1-6; possible D gene TRBD1, 5 bases. V lost 3 bases and J 8 bases, leaving 17 bases between the germline ends. The CDR3 loop spans 16 amino acids. Germline V gives CDR1 SNHLY, CDR2 FYNNEI. For the CDR3, the DNA is TGTGCCAGCAGTGACCCCGGGACTGGCGCGGATTCACCCCTCCACTTT. Its protein is CASSDPGTGADSPLHF.

In this sample, this clonotype turned up a few times. This sequence joins TRBV25-1 and TRBJ1-5; 10 bases align to TRBD1. The germline V gene has CDR1 MGHDK and CDR2 SYGVNS. Germline trimming cut 5 bases from V and 7 bases from J; bases unmatched to any gene: 8. This CDR3 contains 15 residues. In DNA form, the CDR3 reads TGTGCCAGCAGTCCGGGACAGGGGAAGGGGCAGCCCCAGCATTTT. This gives the protein CASSPGQGKGQPQHF.

This clonotype was detected ten times or more. CDR3 region: CASSLGQGADYEQYF. DNA for the CDR3: TGTGCCAGCAGCCTTGGACAGGGGGCGGACTACGAGCAGTACTTC. The chain employs TRBV7-2 and TRBJ2-7, with 11 bases aligning to TRBD1. Germline V CDR1 and CDR2: SGHTA, FQGNSA. V gave up 5 bases and J gave up 3 bases; unmatched junction bases: 6. The CDR3 is 15 amino acids.

The chain uses TRBV5-5 and TRBJ2-7; 8 nucleotides line up with TRBD1. The V segment lost 3 bases and the J segment 2 bases; nucleotides outside the gene matches: 10. The CDR3 runs 16 residues. Germline values: CDR1 SGHKS, CDR2 YYEKEE (reference sequence). In DNA form, the CDR3 reads TGTGCCAGCAGCTCGACGCCGAGGACAGGGCCCTACGAGCAGTACTTC. This codes for CASSSTPRTGPYEQYF.

The genes are TRBV6-5 and TRBJ2-5, with 12 bases fitting TRBD2. This CDR3 has 18 residues. CDR1 is MNHEY and CDR2 is SVGAGI in the germline V gene. Unmatched junction bases numbered 12, after V lost 2 bases and J lost 5 bases. The CDR3 region is CASSYRALAGGPRETQYF. The CDR3 DNA follows: TGTGCCAGCAGTTACCGCGCGCTAGCGGGGGGGCCCCGGGAGACCCAGTACTTC.

This clonotype was detected ten times or more. J is TRBJ2-7 and V is TRBV10-3, with 11 bases matching TRBD1. V was pared by 10 bases and J by 2 bases, with 10 bases of the junction left unmatched. This CDR3 is 15 amino acids long. Germline V CDR1 and CDR2: ENHRY, SYGVKD. CDR3 DNA sequence: TGTGCCAGCGTGCCGGGACAGGGGGTTGCCTACGAGCAGTACGTC. Protein: CASVPGQGVAYEQYV.

The rearrangement joins TRBV4-1 to TRBJ2-3; tentatively, D is TRBD2 (6 bases). V shed 1 base and J shed 1 base, with 9 bases lying between them. CDR1 is MGHRA, CDR2 YSYEKL, per germline. The CDR3 has 15 amino acids. DNA for the CDR3: TGCGCCAGCAGCCAAGTGGGGGGAGGCACAGATACGCAGTATTTT. Its translation: CASSQVGGGTDTQYF.

There are many counts of this clonotype. The chain is built from TRBV20-1 and TRBJ2-1, with TRBD2 matching over 8 bases. Germline V gene data show CDR1 as DFQATT and CDR2 as SNEGSKA (reference sequence). Trimming took 5 bases from V and 2 from J; bases not matched to a gene: 8. CDR3 length equals 15 residues. The CDR3 loop reads CSAGPERGTYNEQFF. CDR3 DNA: TGCAGTGCTGGTCCCGAGCGGGGGACCTACAATGAGCAGTTCTTC.

A few counts support this clonotype. The J gene is TRBJ2-7, the V gene TRBV7-6; 7 bases are shared with TRBD2. Trimming removed 5 bases from V and 5 bases from J; junction bases left unmatched: 12. The CDR3 has 15 amino acids. CDR1 SGHVS and CDR2 FNYEAQ come from the germline V gene. DNA of the CDR3: TGTGCCAGCAGCCCGACGGGCGGGGGTTTTCACGAGCAGTACTTC. It is translated as CASSPTGGGFHEQYF.

The rearrangement joins TRBV4-2 to TRBJ2-5; 7 bases map to TRBD2. With V trimmed by 4 bases and J by 3 bases, 5 bases remained unmatched. The CDR3 has 14 residues. The V gene's germline CDR1 is LGHNA and CDR2 YNFKEQ. The CDR3: CASSPTSAEETQYF. The CDR3 coding sequence is TGTGCCAGCAGCCCTACTAGCGCGGAAGAGACCCAGTACTTC.

This clonotype appeared many times. This chain uses TRBV18 with TRBJ1-5; 9 bases agree with TRBD1. Per germline, CDR1 KGHSH and CDR2 LQKENI. The CDR3 contains 18 residues. V trimming: 2 bases; J trimming: 2 bases; junction bases outside the gene matches: 10. The CDR3 nucleotides are TGTGCCAGCTCACCAATTGACTGGGACAGGGAGGGCAATCAGCCCCAGCATTTT. Its protein product is CASSPIDWDREGNQPQHF.

This chain connects TRBV7-9 to TRBJ2-1; D not certain. Trimming cost V 2 bases and J 9 bases, with 17 bases left between them. Germline lookup yields CDR1 SEHNR and CDR2 FQNEAQ (reference sequence). The CDR3 is 15 residues long. CDR3 in DNA: TGTGCCAGCAGCTTAACCGCTATTGACGAAGGTGAGCAGTTCTTC. Translating gives CASSLTAIDEGEQFF.

The V call is TRBV15, the J call TRBJ2-1; the match to TRBD2 covers 8 bases. CDR1 LNHNV and CDR2 YYDKDF come from the germline V gene (reference sequence). CDR3 length: 17 amino acids. V was clipped by 0 bases and J by 2 bases; unmatched bases: 6. The CDR3 loop reads CATSRDPLAGTYNEQFF. The CDR3, as DNA: TGTGCCACCAGCAGAGACCCCCTAGCGGGCACCTACAATGAGCAGTTCTTC.

A few counts support this clonotype. The V call is TRBV5-6, the J call TRBJ2-5; D not resolved. The CDR3 extends over 12 amino acids. The germline gives CDR1 SGHDT, CDR2 YYEEEE. Trimming took 2 bases from V and 5 from J, leaving 7 bases between them. The CDR3 DNA reads as TGTGCCAGCAGCTTCCGGAGTGAGACCCAGTACTTC. Its protein is CASSFRSETQYF.

The chain links TRBV30 to TRBJ1-2; tentatively, D is TRBD1 (5 bases). V dropped 3 bases and J dropped 4 bases, with 9 bases sitting between them. This CDR3 is built from 12 residues. CDR1 is GTSNPN, CDR2 SVGIG, per germline (reference sequence). The CDR3 nucleotides are TGTGCCTGGAGCGAAGGGACCTATGGCTACACCTTC. Residues: CAWSEGTYGYTF.

This rearrangement joins TRBV7-6 to TRBJ1-3; D is perhaps TRBD1 (5 bases). The V and J ends lost 4 bases and 0 bases respectively, with 10 bases between them. CDR1 SGHVS and CDR2 FNYEAQ come from the germline V gene. This CDR3 is built from 15 residues. CDR3 residues: CASSSGPISGNTIYF. The CDR3 DNA follows: TGTGCCAGCAGCTCGGGACCGATCTCTGGAAACACCATATATTTT.

The chain is built from TRBV4-1 and TRBJ2-7; the D call may be TRBD1 or TRBD2 (5 bases each). In germline, CDR1 is MGHRA, CDR2 YSYEKL. Trimming removed 8 bases at V and 0 bases at J, with 14 bases between. The length of the CDR3 is 14 residues. CDR3 coding DNA: TGCGCCAGCCGTTTCGGGACGGGCTCCTACGAGCAGTACTTC. Amino acid sequence: CASRFGTGSYEQYF.

The chain carries TRBV7-9 and TRBJ1-1; tentative D call: TRBD1 (5 bases). V was pared by 10 bases and J by 3 bases, with 15 bases between. The CDR3 spans 13 residues. In germline, CDR1 is SEHNR, CDR2 FQNEAQ (reference sequence). The CDR3 spells CATLGGRDTEAFF. The CDR3 DNA reads as TGTGCCACCCTGGGGGGACGGGACACTGAAGCTTTCTTT.

This clonotype was recorded a few times. This rearrangement joins TRBV6-4 to TRBJ2-1; the D is unclear. The CDR3 totals 13 residues. V lost 3 bases, J lost 5 bases, and 8 bases lay in between. Germline V lookup: CDR1 MRHNA, CDR2 SNTAGT. In DNA form, the CDR3 reads TGTGCCAGCAGTGAGGAAAGGGACAATGAGCAGTTCTTC. Its translation: CASSEERDNEQFF.